The 15 T cell receptor beta chains listed next were all sequenced from one sample in a study of CD8+CD57+ T cells in acquired aplastic anemia. Patients sequenced had flow cytometry evidence of CD8+CD57+ cell expansion. Genomic DNA acted as the template from which TCR beta VDJ combination and CDR3 sequence profiling were carried out. One entry per CDR3 protein results from TCRdb running MiXCR on the reads. The table lists about 95,000 distinct CDR3 sequences, 55% to 75% of them singletons, with about 62% in the top ten. The sample consisted of sorted CD4+, CD8+, or CD8+CD57+ T cells (not recorded which) from PBMCs. The receptor source for this set is a human donor with aplastic anemia.

The chain has TRBV19 and TRBJ2-3; 13 positions agree with TRBD2. The J segment lost 4 bases and the V segment lost 5 bases, leaving 6 bases of the junction unmatched. CDR3 length: 16 amino acids. CDR1 is LNHDA and CDR2 is SQIVND in the germline V gene (reference sequence). CDR3 sequence (DNA): TGTGCCAGTAGTCTGGGACTAGCGGGACTGGCAGATACGCAGTATTTT. It is translated as CASSLGLAGLADTQYF. Looking up the rest from reference TRBV19 and TRBJ2-3 gives the full variable domain: DGGITQSPKYLFRKEGQNVTLSCEQNLNHDAMYWYRQDPGQGLRLIYYSQIVNDFQKGDIAEGYSVSREKKESFPLTVTSAQKNPTAFYLCASSLGLAGLADTQYFGPGTRLTVL.

V gene TRBV10-3 combines with J gene TRBJ1-6; 8 bases fit TRBD1. There are 14 residues in the CDR3. Germline assignment: CDR1 ENHRY and CDR2 SYGVKD. The J segment lost 8 bases and the V segment lost 4 bases, leaving 4 bases of the junction unmatched. CDR3 bases: TGTGCCATCAGTGGGAGCAGGGGGCATTCACCCCTCCACTTT. Amino acids: CAISGSRGHSPLHF.

The J gene is TRBJ1-5, the V gene TRBV19; possible D gene TRBD1, 6 bases. Germline CDR1 and CDR2: LNHDA and SQIVND (reference sequence). The CDR3 length is 14 residues. V was cut by 5 bases and J by 11 bases, with 19 bases left in between. CDR3 sequence: CASSPRTEQETQHF. The DNA of the CDR3 is TGTGCCAGTAGTCCCCGGACAGAGCAAGAGACCCAGCATTTT. The variable domain in full, with the rest retrieved from reference TRBV19 and TRBJ1-5, is DGGITQSPKYLFRKEGQNVTLSCEQNLNHDAMYWYRQDPGQGLRLIYYSQIVNDFQKGDIAEGYSVSREKKESFPLTVTSAQKNPTAFYLCASSPRTEQETQHFGDGTRLSIL.

This clonotype was seen a few times. The rearrangement uses TRBV27 and TRBJ1-1; D gene uncertain. Germline CDR1 and CDR2: MNHEY and SMNVEV (reference sequence). V was shortened by 2 bases and J by 7 bases, with 11 bases between the two germline ends. This CDR3 has 13 residues. The CDR3 DNA reads as TGTGCCAGCAGTTTAGTGCGGAAAGGTGAAGCTTTCTTT. Protein: CASSLVRKGEAFF.

The genes are TRBV15 and TRBJ2-3; 13 bases line up with TRBD2. The ends lost 3 bases at V and 11 bases at J; junction bases unmatched: 8. The V gene's germline CDR1 is LNHNV and CDR2 YYDKDF (reference sequence). The CDR3 sequence is 15 residues long. CDR3 amino acids: CATSRETGLAGWQYF. Written as DNA, the CDR3 is TGTGCCACCAGCAGGGAGACGGGACTAGCGGGGTGGCAGTATTTT. Drawing the rest from reference TRBV15 and TRBJ2-3, the complete variable domain is DAMVIQNPRYQVTQFGKPVTLSCSQTLNHNVMYWYQQKSSQAPKLLFHYYDKDFNNEADTPDNFQSRRPNTSFCFLDIRSPGLGDTAMYLCATSRETGLAGWQYFGPGTRLTVL.

The chain employs TRBV2 and TRBJ1-2; TRBD1 matches 10 bases. The V gene's germline CDR1 is SNHLY and CDR2 FYNNEI. This CDR3 comprises 14 residues. Trimming cost V 4 bases and J 7 bases; bases outside gene matches: 6. The CDR3 protein is CASSVFGQGGGYTF. In DNA form, the CDR3 reads TGTGCCAGCAGTGTATTTGGACAGGGGGGTGGCTACACCTTC.

This clonotype is medium-sized (0.01 to 0.1%) within its sample. The gene calls are TRBV7-8 and TRBJ2-1; no firm D call. The CDR3 length is 11 residues. With 4 bases removed from V and 5 bases from J, the gap between germline ends came to 3 bases. Germline V gene lookup returns CDR1 SGHVS and CDR2 FQNEAQ. The CDR3 spells CASSSNNEQFF. CDR3 DNA: TGTGCCAGCAGCTCGAACAATGAGCAGTTCTTC.

This chain connects TRBV6-5 to TRBJ2-7, with D perhaps matching TRBD1 (5 bases). This CDR3 contains 15 residues. CDR1 and CDR2 (germline): MNHEY, SVGAGI. Trimming removed 0 bases at V and 5 bases at J, with 14 bases between. This chain's CDR3 is CASSYSIQVINEQYF. The CDR3 DNA is TGTGCCAGCAGTTACTCGATACAGGTAATCAACGAGCAGTACTTC.

This chain joins TRBV24-1 and TRBJ2-4; D might be TRBD1 or TRBD2, each matching 6 bases. Trimming took off 5 bases at V and 7 bases at J, with 17 bases between the two ends. The CDR3 covers 15 residues. In germline, CDR1 is KGHDR, CDR2 SFDVKD. The CDR3 spells CATSAHPEGGNIQYF. The CDR3 nucleotides read TGTGCCACCAGTGCTCACCCAGAGGGGGGCAACATTCAGTACTTC.

The CDR3 nucleotides read TGTGCCAGCAGTGATCGATACGAGCAGTACTTC. It yields the protein CASSDRYEQYF. The chain recombines TRBV7-8 with TRBJ2-7; D gene uncertain. Germline V gives CDR1 SGHVS, CDR2 FQNEAQ. There are 11 residues in the CDR3. V shed 6 bases and J shed 4 bases, with 7 bases lying between them.

This clonotype was seen ten or more times. The rearrangement uses TRBV2 and TRBJ1-1; D is ambiguous. V dropped 1 base and J dropped 0 bases, with 9 bases sitting between them. CDR1 SNHLY and CDR2 FYNNEI come from the germline V gene. The CDR3 loop spans 15 amino acids. The CDR3 here is CASSEGADLNTEAFF. The CDR3 coding sequence is TGTGCCAGCAGTGAAGGGGCAGACTTGAACACTGAAGCTTTCTTT.

The chain carries TRBV19 and TRBJ1-5; 9 positions agree with TRBD1. CDR1 and CDR2 (germline): LNHDA, SQIVND (reference sequence). V gave up 3 bases and J gave up 7 bases; unmatched junction bases: 7. The CDR3 has 15 amino acids. This CDR3 reads CASSIRTGEGQPQHF. The CDR3 nucleotides are TGTGCCAGTAGTATTCGGACAGGGGAAGGGCAGCCCCAGCATTTT.

The chain's CDR3 is CAAGQGFSEQYF. The CDR3 DNA follows: TGTGCGGCGGGACAGGGGTTCAGCGAGCAGTACTTC. V is TRBV19 and J is TRBJ2-7, with 10 bases matching TRBD1. The CDR3 covers 12 residues. Germline V gene lookup returns CDR1 LNHDA and CDR2 SQIVND (reference sequence).

Concerning this clonotype itself: This may arise from a read error, as a much more abundant clone is one base away. The genes are TRBV27 and TRBJ2-2; D perhaps matches TRBD2 (6 bases). Germline V gene lookup returns CDR1 MNHEY and CDR2 SMNVEV (reference sequence). This CDR3 has 12 residues. This chain's CDR3 is CASSSGTGGLFF. The CDR3 DNA follows: TGTGCCAGCAGTTCGGGGACCGGGGGGCTGTTTTTT.

There are many counts of this clonotype. V gene TRBV5-4 combines with J gene TRBJ2-7; 7 nucleotides align to TRBD1. Losses at the gene ends were 2 bases for V and 5 bases for J; bases not matched to a gene: 7. CDR1 is SGHNT, CDR2 YYREEE, per germline (reference sequence). This CDR3 is built from 14 residues. As DNA, the CDR3 is TGTGCCAGCAGCTTTAGGGGACAGTCCCACGAGCAGTACTTC. It yields the protein CASSFRGQSHEQYF.